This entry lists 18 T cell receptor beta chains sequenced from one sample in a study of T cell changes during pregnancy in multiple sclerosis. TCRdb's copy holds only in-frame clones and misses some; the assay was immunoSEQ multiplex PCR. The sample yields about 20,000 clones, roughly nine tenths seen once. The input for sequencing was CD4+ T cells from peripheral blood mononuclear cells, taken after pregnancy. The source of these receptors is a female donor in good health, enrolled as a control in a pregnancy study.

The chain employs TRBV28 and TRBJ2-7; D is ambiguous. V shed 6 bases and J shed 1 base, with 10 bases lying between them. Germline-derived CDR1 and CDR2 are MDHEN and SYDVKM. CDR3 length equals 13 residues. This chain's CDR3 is CASSAAGSYEQYF. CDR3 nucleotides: TGTGCCAGCAGCGCCGCCGGTTCCTACGAGCAGTACTTC.

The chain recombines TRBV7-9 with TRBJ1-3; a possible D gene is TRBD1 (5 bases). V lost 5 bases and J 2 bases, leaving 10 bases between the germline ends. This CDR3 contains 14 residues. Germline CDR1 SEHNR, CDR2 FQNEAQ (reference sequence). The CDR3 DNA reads TGTGCCAGCAGCAAGCAGGGTGCTGGAAACACCATATATTTT. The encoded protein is CASSKQGAGNTIYF. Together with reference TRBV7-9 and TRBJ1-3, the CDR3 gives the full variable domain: DTGVSQNPRHKITKRGQNVTFRCDPISEHNRLYWYRQTLGQGPEFLTYFQNEAQLEKSRLLSDRFSAERPKGSFSTLEIQRTEQGDSAMYLCASSKQGAGNTIYFGEGSWLTVV.

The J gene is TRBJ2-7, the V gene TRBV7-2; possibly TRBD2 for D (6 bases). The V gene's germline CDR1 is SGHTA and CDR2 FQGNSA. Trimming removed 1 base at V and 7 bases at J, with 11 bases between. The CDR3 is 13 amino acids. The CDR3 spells CASSLVRGGEQYF. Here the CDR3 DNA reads TGTGCCAGCAGCTTAGTTAGGGGAGGAGAGCAGTACTTC.

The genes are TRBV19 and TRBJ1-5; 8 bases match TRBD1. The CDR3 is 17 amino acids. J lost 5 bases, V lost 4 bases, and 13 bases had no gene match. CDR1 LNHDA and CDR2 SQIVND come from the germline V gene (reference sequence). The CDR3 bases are TGTGCCAGTAGTAAGAGAGGTGGGACAGGTCTAGATCAGCCCCAGCATTTT. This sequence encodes CASSKRGGTGLDQPQHF.

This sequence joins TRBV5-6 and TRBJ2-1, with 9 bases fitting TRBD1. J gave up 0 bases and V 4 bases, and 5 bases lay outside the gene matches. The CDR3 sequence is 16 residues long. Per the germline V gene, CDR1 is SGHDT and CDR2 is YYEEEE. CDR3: CASSKDRGVSYNEQFF. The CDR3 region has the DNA TGTGCCAGCAGCAAAGACAGGGGGGTCTCCTACAATGAGCAGTTCTTC.

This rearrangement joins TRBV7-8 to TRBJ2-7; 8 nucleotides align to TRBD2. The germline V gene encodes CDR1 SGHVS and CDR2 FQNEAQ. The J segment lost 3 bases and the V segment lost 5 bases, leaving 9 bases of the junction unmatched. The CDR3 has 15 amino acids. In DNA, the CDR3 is TGTGCCAGCAGCATACTAGGGACTAGGGACTACGAGCAGTACTTC. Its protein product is CASSILGTRDYEQYF.

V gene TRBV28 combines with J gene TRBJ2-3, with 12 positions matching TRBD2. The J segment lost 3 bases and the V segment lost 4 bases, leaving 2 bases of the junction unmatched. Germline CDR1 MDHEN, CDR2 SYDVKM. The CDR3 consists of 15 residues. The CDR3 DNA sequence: TGTGCCAGCAGTTCTGGACTAGCGGGGACAGATACGCAGTATTTT. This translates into CASSSGLAGTDTQYF. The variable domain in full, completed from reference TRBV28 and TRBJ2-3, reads DVKVTQSSRYLVKRTGEKVFLECVQDMDHENMFWYRQDPGLGLRLIYFSYDVKMKEKGDIPEGYSVSREKKERFSLILESASTNQTSMYLCASSSGLAGTDTQYFGPGTRLTVL.

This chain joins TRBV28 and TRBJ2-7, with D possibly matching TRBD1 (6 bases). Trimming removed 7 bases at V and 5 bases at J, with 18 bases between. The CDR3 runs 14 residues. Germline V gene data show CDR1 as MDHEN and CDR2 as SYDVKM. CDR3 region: CASKPGQMVNEQYF. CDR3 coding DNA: TGTGCCAGCAAACCCGGACAGATGGTGAACGAGCAGTACTTC.

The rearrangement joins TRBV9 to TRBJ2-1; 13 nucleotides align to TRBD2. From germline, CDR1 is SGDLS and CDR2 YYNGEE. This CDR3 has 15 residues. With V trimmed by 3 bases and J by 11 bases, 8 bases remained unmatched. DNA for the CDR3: TGTGCCAGCAGCGCCCGTGGACTAGCGGGAGTTAAGCAGTTCTTC. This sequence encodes CASSARGLAGVKQFF.

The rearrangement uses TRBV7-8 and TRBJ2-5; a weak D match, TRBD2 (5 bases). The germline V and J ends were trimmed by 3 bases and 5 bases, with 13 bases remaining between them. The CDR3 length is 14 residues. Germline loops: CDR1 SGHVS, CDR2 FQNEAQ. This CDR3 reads CASSFRPRGETQYF. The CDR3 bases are TGTGCCAGCAGCTTCCGGCCCCGAGGGGAGACCCAGTACTTC.

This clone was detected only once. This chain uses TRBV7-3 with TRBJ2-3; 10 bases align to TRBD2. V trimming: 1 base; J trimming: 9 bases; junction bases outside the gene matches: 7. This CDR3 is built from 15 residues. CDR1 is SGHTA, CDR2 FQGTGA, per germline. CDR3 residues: CASSLRAGGPETQYF. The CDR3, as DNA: TGTGCCAGCAGCTTAAGAGCGGGGGGGCCTGAGACGCAGTATTTT.

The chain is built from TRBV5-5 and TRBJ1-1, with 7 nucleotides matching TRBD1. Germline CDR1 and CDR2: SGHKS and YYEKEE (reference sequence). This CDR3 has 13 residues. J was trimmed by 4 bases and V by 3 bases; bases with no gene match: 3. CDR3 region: CASSSAGGTEAFF. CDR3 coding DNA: TGTGCCAGCAGCTCAGCAGGGGGCACTGAAGCTTTCTTT.

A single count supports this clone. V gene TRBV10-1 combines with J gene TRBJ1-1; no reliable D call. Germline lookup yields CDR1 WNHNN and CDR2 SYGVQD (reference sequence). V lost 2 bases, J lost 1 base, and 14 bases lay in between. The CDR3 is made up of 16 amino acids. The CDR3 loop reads CASSEMAGRPNTEAFF. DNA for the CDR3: TGCGCCAGCAGTGAGATGGCGGGCAGGCCGAACACTGAAGCTTTCTTT.

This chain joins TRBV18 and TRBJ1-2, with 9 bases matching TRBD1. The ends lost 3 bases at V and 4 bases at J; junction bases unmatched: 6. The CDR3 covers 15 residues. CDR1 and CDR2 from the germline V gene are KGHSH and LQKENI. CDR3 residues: CASSPPKTGGYGYTF. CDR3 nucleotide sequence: TGTGCCAGCTCACCTCCGAAGACAGGGGGCTATGGCTACACCTTC.

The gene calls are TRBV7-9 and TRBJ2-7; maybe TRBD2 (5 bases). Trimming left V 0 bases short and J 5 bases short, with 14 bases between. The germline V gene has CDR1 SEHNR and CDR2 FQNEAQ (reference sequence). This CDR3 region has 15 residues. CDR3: CASSLAGNAGDEQYF. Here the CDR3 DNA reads TGTGCCAGCAGCTTAGCAGGGAATGCGGGCGACGAGCAGTACTTC.

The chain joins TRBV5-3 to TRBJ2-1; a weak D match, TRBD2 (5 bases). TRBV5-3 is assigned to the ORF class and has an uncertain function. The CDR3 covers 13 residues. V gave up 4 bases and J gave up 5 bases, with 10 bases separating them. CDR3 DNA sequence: TGTGCCAGAAGCCCCGGAGCGGACAATGAGCAGTTCTTC. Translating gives CARSPGADNEQFF.

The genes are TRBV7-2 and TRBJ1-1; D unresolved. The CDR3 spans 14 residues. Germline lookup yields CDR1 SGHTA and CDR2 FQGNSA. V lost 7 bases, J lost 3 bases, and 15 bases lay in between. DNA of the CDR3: TGTGCCAGCACCCCCAGGCGGGATCACACTGAAGCTTTCTTT. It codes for CASTPRRDHTEAFF. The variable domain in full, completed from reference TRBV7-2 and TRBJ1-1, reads GAGVSQSPSNKVTEKGKDVELRCDPISGHTALYWYRQSLGQGLEFLIYFQGNSAPDKSGLPSDRFSAERTGGSVSTLTIQRTQQEDSAVYLCASTPRRDHTEAFFGQGTRLTVV.

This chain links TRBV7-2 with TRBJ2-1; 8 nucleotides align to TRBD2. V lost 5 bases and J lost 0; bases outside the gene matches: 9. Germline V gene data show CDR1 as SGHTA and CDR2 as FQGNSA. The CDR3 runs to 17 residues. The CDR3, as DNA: TGTGCCAGCAGCCCCCCCAGCGGGAGAGGCTCCTACAATGAGCAGTTCTTC. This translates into CASSPPSGRGSYNEQFF.